A selection of T cell receptor beta chains follows, all from one sample in a study of blood T cell repertoires in COVID-19. TCRdb's copy holds only in-frame clones and misses some; the assay was immunoSEQ multiplex PCR. The sample consists of some 230,000 clones, 84% of them appearing once. Sequenced: peripheral blood. These receptors originate from a woman aged 60 to 75 who had recovered from COVID-19. The CDR3 runs from the conserved cysteine through the conserved F or W. A D gene is named only where the DNA matches it firmly. The size entry is marked missing in some rows and otherwise reads once, few, many or a size class.

d_gene | j_gene | abundance | v_gene | CDR3nt | CDR3aa
NA | TRBJ2-3 | NA | TRBV11-3 | TGTGCCAGCAGCGAACGACTCGCAGATACGCAGTATTTT | CASSERLADTQYF
TRBD2 | TRBJ2-3 | NA | TRBV5-1 | TGCGCCAGCAGCTCTAGCGGGGTATTAACAGATACGCAGTATTTT | CASSSSGVLTDTQYF
TRBD1 | TRBJ1-1 | NA | TRBV29-1 | TGCAGCGTACAGGGGGAAGGGACTGAAGCTTTCTTT | CSVQGEGTEAFF
TRBD2 | TRBJ2-1 | NA | TRBV15 | TGTGCCACCATGGGAGGGAGCTCCTACAATGAGCAGTTCTTC | CATMGGSSYNEQFF
NA | TRBJ2-7 | NA | TRBV5-6 | TGTGCCAGCAGCTTCCGCGGCATCGCCACAGAGCAGTACTTC | CASSFRGIATEQYF
NA | TRBJ1-1 | NA | TRBV20-1 | TGCAGTGCTAGAAGCTTGGCTGAAGCTTTCTTT | CSARSLAEAFF
TRBD1 | TRBJ1-3 | NA | TRBV15 | TGTGCCACCAGCGTACAGGGGGACGGAAACACCATATATTTT | CATSVQGDGNTIYF
TRBD2 | TRBJ2-3 | NA | TRBV7-2 | TGTGCCAGCAGCCCAGGACTAGCGGGGGGCACAGATACGCAGTATTTT | CASSPGLAGGTDTQYF
TRBD1 | TRBJ1-1 | NA | TRBV27 | TGTGCCAGCAGTTTAAGCCGGGACAGGGACACTGAAGCTTTCTTT | CASSLSRDRDTEAFF
NA | TRBJ2-3 | NA | TRBV18 | TGTGCCAGCTCACCACCGTGGGCGCGAGATACGCAGTATTTT | CASSPPWARDTQYF
TRBD1 | TRBJ1-4 | NA | TRBV3-1/TRBV3-2 | TGTGCCAGCAGCCACCCGGGACAGGGGGCGCGGGACTATGAAAAACTGTTTTTT | CASSHPGQGARDYEKLFF
NA | TRBJ2-7 | NA | TRBV18 | TGTGCCAGCTCAGGACAAGCAAGAACCTACGAGCAGTACTTC | CASSGQARTYEQYF
NA | TRBJ2-2 | once | TRBV7-3 | TGTGCCAGCAGCTTAACTGGTACTACCGGGGAGCTGTTTTTT | CASSLTGTTGELFF
TRBD1 | TRBJ2-2 | NA | TRBV29-1 | TGCAGCGTCGACAAACAGGGGGCCGAGAACACCGGGGAGCTGTTTTTT | CSVDKQGAENTGELFF
NA | TRBJ2-7 | NA | TRBV10-3 | TGTGCCATCAGTCCCAGGTCCTACGAGCAGTACTTC | CAISPRSYEQYF
NA | TRBJ1-1 | NA | TRBV3-1/TRBV3-2 | TGTGCCAGCAGCCAAGATAACCTGGGCCCTGAAGCTTTCTTT | CASSQDNLGPEAFF
TRBD2 | TRBJ2-3 | NA | TRBV10-2 | TGCGCCAGCAGTGACCTAGCGGGGGGGGGCACAGATACGCAGTATTTT | CASSDLAGGGTDTQYF
TRBD1 | TRBJ2-2 | NA | TRBV18 | TGTGCCAGCTCAACCCTGACAGGGGGGAGCACCGGGGAGCTGTTTTTT | CASSTLTGGSTGELFF
NA | TRBJ2-5 | NA | TRBV1 | TGCACCAGCAGCCAAGACAACCGGAGCGGGATTGTTCTACAAGAGACCCAGTACTTC | CTSSQDNRSGIVLQETQYF
TRBD1 | TRBJ2-7 | NA | TRBV3-1/TRBV3-2 | TGTGCCAGCAGCCAAGATGGAGACAGGGGCCACGAGCAGTACTTC | CASSQDGDRGHEQYF
NA | TRBJ1-2 | NA | TRBV9 | TGTGCCAGCAGCCCTTCTCAAGGCAGGGCTGCGGATGGCTACACCTTC | CASSPSQGRAADGYTF
NA | TRBJ1-1 | few | TRBV6-2/TRBV6-3 | TGTGCCAGCAGCGAGCAGGGGCGCACTGAAGCTTTCTTT | CASSEQGRTEAFF
NA | TRBJ2-1 | NA | TRBV4-1 | TGCGCCAGCAGCCAAGAAGGGAGTGATGAGCAGTTCTTC | CASSQEGSDEQFF
TRBD1 | TRBJ2-7 | NA | TRBV11-2 | TGTGCCAGCAGCTTACCCAGGGGGCGCAGCTACGAGCAGTACTTC | CASSLPRGRSYEQYF
TRBD1 | TRBJ2-2 | NA | TRBV27 | TGTGCCAGCAGTCCCGGACAGGTTAGGACCGGGGAGCTGTTTTTT | CASSPGQVRTGELFF
TRBD1 | TRBJ1-5 | NA | TRBV5-5 | TGTGCCAGCAGCTTGGTCAGCGGCAGGGGGTCTTATCAGCCCCAGCATTTT | CASSLVSGRGSYQPQHF
TRBD1 | TRBJ2-7 | NA | TRBV6-6 | TGTGCCAGCAGTCGAACCACCGGGACAGGGGGACCAGAGCGGTACTTC | CASSRTTGTGGPERYF
NA | TRBJ1-5 | NA | TRBV4-1 | TGCGCCAGCAGCCAACAGGCTCATCAGCCCCAGCATTTT | CASSQQAHQPQHF
TRBD1 | TRBJ1-2 | NA | TRBV7-9 | TGTGCCAGCAGCTTAGGCCGGACAGGGGGAGAGTATGGCTACACCTTC | CASSLGRTGGEYGYTF
NA | TRBJ2-7 | NA | TRBV7-2 | TGTGCCAGCAGCCGTGACAGCTCCTACGAGCAGTACTTC | CASSRDSSYEQYF
NA | TRBJ1-3 | NA | TRBV3-1/TRBV3-2 | TGTGCCAGCAGCCTCCTAGGGGACTCTGGAAACACCATATATTTT | CASSLLGDSGNTIYF
NA | TRBJ2-2 | NA | TRBV10-1 | TGCGCCAGCAGTGAAACAGGAGACAGAAACACCGGGGAGCTGTTTTTT | CASSETGDRNTGELFF
NA | TRBJ2-2 | once | TRBV9 | TGTGCCAGCAGCGTATCGGGCGGGCGTGGCACCGGGGAGCTGTTTTTT | CASSVSGGRGTGELFF
TRBD1 | TRBJ2-5 | NA | TRBV24-1 | TGTGCCACCAAGATGCGGCCGAGCGGCGCTGTTTTGGGGGGACAGGGTGAGACCCAGTACTTC | CATKMRPSGAVLGGQGETQYF
NA | TRBJ1-2 | NA | TRBV19 | TGTGCCAGTAGTCCGGGATACTCTCGGGACTATGGCTACACCTTC | CASSPGYSRDYGYTF
NA | TRBJ2-5 | NA | TRBV7-9 | TGTGCCAGCAGCTTAGTTGGAGGGCAAGAGACCCAGTACTTC | CASSLVGGQETQYF
NA | TRBJ2-7 | NA | TRBV6-2/TRBV6-3 | TGTGCCAGCAGTTACACATTTCGAGAGCAGTACTTC | CASSYTFREQYF
NA | TRBJ1-6 | NA | TRBV7-6 | TGTGCCAGCAGCGCTACTGGACAGTATAATTCACCCCTCCACTTT | CASSATGQYNSPLHF
NA | TRBJ1-1 | NA | TRBV6-6 | TGTGCCAGCAGTTTTGGAGTTTACACTGAAGCTTTCTTT | CASSFGVYTEAFF
TRBD1 | TRBJ2-2 | NA | TRBV5-1 | TGCGCCAGCAGCTCCGGGACAGGGTGGACCGGGGAGCTGTTTTTT | CASSSGTGWTGELFF
TRBD2 | TRBJ2-3 | NA | TRBV19 | TGTGCCAGTAGTATGGGAGCTAGCGGGGGGCTAGATACGCAGTATTTT | CASSMGASGGLDTQYF
TRBD1 | TRBJ1-6 | NA | TRBV5-6 | TGTGCCAGCAGCCTGAGACAGGGGGCGTTTTCACCCCTCCACTTT | CASSLRQGAFSPLHF
NA | TRBJ1-4 | NA | TRBV9 | TGTGCCAGCAACGCGGGGCTCGGGGAAAAACTGTTTTTT | CASNAGLGEKLFF
NA | TRBJ2-4 | NA | TRBV7-2 | TGTGCCAGCAGCTTTCCACTAGCCAAAAACATTCAGTACTTC | CASSFPLAKNIQYF
NA | TRBJ1-4 | NA | TRBV5-5 | TGTGCCAGCAGCTTGGTGGCGCGGGGCGCAACTAATGAAAAACTGTTTTTT | CASSLVARGATNEKLFF
TRBD1 | TRBJ1-5 | few | TRBV19 | TGTGCCAGTAGTATAGGGACAGGGGAAATGCCCCAGCATTTT | CASSIGTGEMPQHF
NA | TRBJ2-2 | NA | TRBV7-2 | TGTGCCAGCAGCTTTCAGGGGGAGCTGTTTTTT | CASSFQGELFF
NA | TRBJ1-2 | NA | TRBV27 | TGTGCCAGCAGTGCACAGGGTCGGCGTGCGGACTATGGCTACACCTTC | CASSAQGRRADYGYTF
NA | TRBJ1-2 | few | TRBV10-3 | TGTGCCATCATGACAGGTCCGTCTGGCTATGGCTACACCTTC | CAIMTGPSGYGYTF
NA | TRBJ2-6 | NA | TRBV6-5 | TGTGCCAGCAGTTACTCCCCCAGGGCTGGGGCCAACGTCCTGACTTTC | CASSYSPRAGANVLTF
TRBD1 | TRBJ1-2 | NA | TRBV6-5 | TGTGCCAGCAGTTACGTCAGGGGGGATGGCTACACCTTC | CASSYVRGDGYTF
NA | TRBJ2-1 | few | TRBV19 | TGTGCCAGTACCCCGATGGTGTCAGGGCGATCTCCTGAGCAGTTCTTC | CASTPMVSGRSPEQFF
NA | TRBJ1-6 | NA | TRBV29-1 | TGCAGCGTCCTTTTAGCCGGGGAGTCGGCACCCCTCCACTTT | CSVLLAGESAPLHF
TRBD1 | TRBJ2-1 | NA | TRBV5-1 | TGCGCCAGCAGCTTCCGGACAGGGAACAATGAGCAGTTCTTC | CASSFRTGNNEQFF